This T cell receptor (beta chain) comes out of a study of T cells after yellow fever vaccination. In the study overall: Where fractions had low cell numbers, libraries were prepared from them with the SMART-Seq v4 Ultra Low Input RNA kit. Points from the study as a whole: Among primary-vaccination clones, most reappeared after the booster, at about 95% for CD4 and approximately 88% for CD8. Compared with primary, the secondary response was weaker and peaked at day 5, not 15. Only a minor proportion of clonotypes was detected across both CD4 and CD8 compartments.

Comment on this clonotype: Its target is unknown.

TCRdb reanalysed the 5' RACE reads using MiXCR and keeps one entry per CDR3 protein. The profile shows under 700,000 distinct CDR3 sequences, roughly 17% of them singletons. This TCR came from a man aged 18 to 35 who received the YFV17D yellow fever vaccine. The source was PBMCs, collected 5 days after the first yellow fever vaccination.

Here the CDR3 DNA reads TGCAGTGCTAGAGATAGCCGGATTTTAGTAGCTTTCTTT. This encodes CSARDSRILVAFF. The V gene is TRBV20-1, the J gene TRBJ1-1; D uncertain. This CDR3 comprises 13 residues. Germline CDR1 is DFQATT and CDR2 is SNEGSKA (reference sequence). V lost 0 bases to trimming and J lost 10 bases, with 15 bases between them.